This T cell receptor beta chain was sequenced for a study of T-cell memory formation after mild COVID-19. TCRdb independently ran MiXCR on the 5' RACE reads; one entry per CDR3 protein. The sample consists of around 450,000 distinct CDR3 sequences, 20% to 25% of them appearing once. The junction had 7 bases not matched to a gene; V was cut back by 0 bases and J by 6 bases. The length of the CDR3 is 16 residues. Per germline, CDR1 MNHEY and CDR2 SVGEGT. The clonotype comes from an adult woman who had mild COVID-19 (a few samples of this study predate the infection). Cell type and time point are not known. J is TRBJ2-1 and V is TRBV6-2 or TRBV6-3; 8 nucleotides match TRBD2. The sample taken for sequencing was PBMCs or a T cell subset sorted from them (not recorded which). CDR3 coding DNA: TGTGCCAGCAGTTACTCGCAGGGACTAGTAGGCAATGAGCAGTTCTTC. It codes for CASSYSQGLVGNEQFF.